Shown below are 27 T cell receptor beta chains from a single sample sequenced in a study of CD8+ T cells in alopecia areata. Extraction of RNA preceded its reverse transcription into cDNA, which served as the sequencing template. Libraries were prepared by immunoSEQ multiplex PCR; TCRdb keeps only in-frame clonotypes and omits some of them. The sample contains more than 100,000 clones, roughly 61% of which appear only once. The material sequenced was CD4+ T cells sorted from blood, taken at week 0. The receptor set was obtained from a human donor with alopecia areata.

This clone was detected ten times or more. V and J are TRBV2 and TRBJ1-3; D possibly corresponds to TRBD1 (5 bases). Trimming pared 3 bases from V and 3 bases from J, leaving 6 bases between. CDR3 size: 13 residues. CDR1 SNHLY and CDR2 FYNNEI come from the germline V gene. The DNA for the CDR3 is TGTGCCAGCAGTGACCAGGGTGGAAACACCATATATTTT. Its translation is CASSDQGGNTIYF.

This clone appeared a few times. This rearrangement joins TRBV4-2 to TRBJ2-5; D possibly corresponds to TRBD1 (6 bases). CDR3 length: 16 residues. The V and J ends lost 0 bases and 2 bases respectively, with 13 bases between them. From germline, CDR1 is LGHNA and CDR2 YNFKEQ. This CDR3 is CASSQDGGQLQETQYF. CDR3 nucleotide sequence: TGTGCCAGCAGCCAAGATGGAGGACAGCTACAAGAGACCCAGTACTTC.

This chain uses TRBV30 with TRBJ1-1; D gene uncertain. The germline CDR1 and CDR2 sequences are GTSNPN and SVGIG (reference sequence). The CDR3 extends over 12 amino acids. V was clipped by 1 base and J by 1 base, with 4 bases between them. This CDR3 is CAWSAGNTEAFF. In DNA, the CDR3 is TGTGCCTGGAGTGCGGGGAACACTGAAGCTTTCTTT.

The genes are TRBV7-9 and TRBJ2-7, with D unclear. This CDR3 has 14 amino acids. The germline V gene encodes CDR1 SEHNR and CDR2 FQNEAQ (reference sequence). V dropped 5 bases and J dropped 5 bases, with 16 bases sitting between them. The DNA for the CDR3 is TGTGCCAGCAGCCGGACGGACCTCCTAAACGAGCAGTACTTC. This codes for CASSRTDLLNEQYF.

The chain combines TRBV19 with TRBJ1-2, with D perhaps TRBD1 (6 bases). The germline V gene has CDR1 LNHDA and CDR2 SQIVND (reference sequence). V lost 8 bases to trimming and J lost 3 bases, with 7 bases between them. The CDR3 length is 11 residues. For the CDR3, the DNA is TGTGCCAGTCACAGGGACTATGGCTACACCTTC. The encoded protein is CASHRDYGYTF.

In its sample, this clone was seen a few times. Other DNA sequences in this specimen translate into the identical CDR3. This chain uses TRBV6-6 with TRBJ1-2, with D hard to call. CDR1 MNHNY and CDR2 SVGAGI come from the germline V gene (reference sequence). CDR3 length: 11 residues. The ends were cut back, 9 bases at V and 1 base at J, with 6 bases in the middle. The CDR3 DNA reads as TGTGCCAGTAGGGTTAACTATGGCTACACCTTC. The encoded protein is CASRVNYGYTF.

The genes are TRBV30 and TRBJ1-2; 10 bases are shared with TRBD1. Trimming removed 2 bases from V and 6 bases from J; junction bases left unmatched: 6. This CDR3 comprises 14 residues. Germline CDR1 and CDR2: GTSNPN and SVGIG (reference sequence). The DNA for the CDR3 is TGTGCCTGGAGTAGAACGGGACAGGGGAATGGCTACACCTTC. This translates into CAWSRTGQGNGYTF.

This chain uses TRBV5-1 with TRBJ1-2; 10 bases agree with TRBD1. After removal of 1 base from V and 6 bases from J, the junction contained 6 bases not matched to a gene. Germline loops: CDR1 SGHRS, CDR2 YFSETQ. The CDR3 has 15 amino acids. This CDR3 reads CASSLSAGQGNGYTF. The DNA for the CDR3 is TGCGCCAGCAGCTTGTCTGCGGGACAGGGGAATGGCTACACCTTC. The entire variable domain, with the rest obtained from reference TRBV5-1 and TRBJ1-2, is as follows: KAGVTQTPRYLIKTRGQQVTLSCSPISGHRSVSWYQQTPGQGLQFLFEYFSETQRNKGNFPGRFSGRQFSNSRSEMNVSTLELGDSALYLCASSLSAGQGNGYTFGSGTRLTVV.

This clone was seen more than once but under ten times. The genes are TRBV29-1 and TRBJ1-2; 10 bases line up with TRBD1. Trimming took 1 base from V and 2 from J; bases not matched to a gene: 7. Germline V gene sequence: CDR1 SQVTM, CDR2 ANQGSEA. The CDR3 is 16 amino acids. The CDR3: CSVEGPSGQGNYGYTF. The CDR3 DNA sequence: TGCAGCGTTGAAGGTCCCTCGGGACAGGGGAACTATGGCTACACCTTC.

This clone has only a few counts. The V call is TRBV5-1, the J call TRBJ2-1, with a possible D match to TRBD1 (5 bases). CDR3 length: 12 residues. With 2 bases removed from V and 9 bases from J, the gap between germline ends came to 9 bases. Germline CDR1 is SGHRS and CDR2 is YFSETQ. The CDR3 DNA follows: TGCGCCAGCAGCTTTGCCGACAGTGAGCAGTTCTTC. This sequence encodes CASSFADSEQFF.

The J gene is TRBJ1-1, the V gene TRBV2; a possible D gene is TRBD1 (5 bases). Trimming took off 3 bases at V and 6 bases at J, with 14 bases between the two ends. The germline gives CDR1 SNHLY, CDR2 FYNNEI. CDR3 size: 14 residues. As DNA, the CDR3 is TGTGCCAGCAGTGATAAGGGACGAACGTCTGAAGCTTTCTTT. It codes for CASSDKGRTSEAFF.

This clone was counted only a few times. The chain joins TRBV7-9 to TRBJ2-3; 7 nucleotides line up with TRBD1. The CDR3 extends over 14 amino acids. The J segment lost 5 bases and the V segment lost 1 base, leaving 3 bases of the junction unmatched. Germline V lookup: CDR1 SEHNR, CDR2 FQNEAQ (reference sequence). Here the CDR3 reads CASSLDRTGDTQYF. CDR3 coding DNA: TGTGCCAGCAGCTTAGACCGGACAGGAGATACGCAGTATTTT.

This clone has just a few counts. The rearrangement uses TRBV6-5 and TRBJ1-2; unclear D gene. The germline V gene has CDR1 MNHEY and CDR2 SVGAGI. The germline V and J ends were trimmed by 7 bases and 6 bases, with 12 bases remaining between them. The length of the CDR3 is 12 residues. This chain's CDR3 is CASTADRHGYTF. The CDR3 region has the DNA TGTGCCAGCACGGCGGACCGCCATGGCTACACCTTC.

This chain connects TRBV18 to TRBJ2-7; 7 nucleotides agree with TRBD1. Germline CDR1 is KGHSH and CDR2 is LQKENI. J was trimmed by 2 bases and V by 8 bases; bases with no gene match: 6. This CDR3 comprises 13 residues. As DNA, the CDR3 is TGTGCCAGCGGGGAACAGGGGACCTACGAGCAGTACTTC. Amino acid sequence: CASGEQGTYEQYF.

Here the CDR3 DNA reads TGCGCCAGTAACCTAAAGTCACAGGGATACTCTGGAAACACCATATATTTT. It translates to CASNLKSQGYSGNTIYF. This sequence joins TRBV5-1 and TRBJ1-3, with a weak D call TRBD1 (6 bases). The CDR3 runs 17 residues. Germline V gene sequence: CDR1 SGHRS, CDR2 YFSETQ. Trimming cost V 8 bases and J 0 bases, with 21 bases left between them. The whole variable domain, remainder taken from reference TRBV5-1 and TRBJ1-3, is KAGVTQTPRYLIKTRGQQVTLSCSPISGHRSVSWYQQTPGQGLQFLFEYFSETQRNKGNFPGRFSGRQFSNSRSEMNVSTLELGDSALYLCASNLKSQGYSGNTIYFGEGSWLTVV.

This chain links TRBV9 with TRBJ2-3; the D gene is possibly TRBD2 (6 bases). Germline values: CDR1 SGDLS, CDR2 YYNGEE. The CDR3 consists of 16 residues. V was pared by 0 bases and J by 0 bases, with 11 bases between. CDR3 residues: CASSVAGEPSTDTQYF. The CDR3 DNA reads TGTGCCAGCAGCGTAGCGGGGGAACCTAGCACAGATACGCAGTATTTT.

This rearrangement joins TRBV7-2 to TRBJ2-2, with 8 bases fitting TRBD1. The CDR3 spans 14 residues. CDR1 and CDR2 from the germline V gene are SGHTA and FQGNSA. The V segment lost 6 bases and the J segment 4 bases; nucleotides outside the gene matches: 4. CDR3: CASRGQVGTGELFF. In DNA, the CDR3 is TGTGCCAGCAGGGGACAGGTCGGCACCGGGGAGCTGTTTTTT.

The chain uses TRBV28 and TRBJ2-7; a possible D gene is TRBD2 (6 bases). The germline V gene encodes CDR1 MDHEN and CDR2 SYDVKM. This CDR3 region has 16 residues. Trimming took off 3 bases at V and 4 bases at J, with 19 bases between the two ends. The chain's CDR3 is CASSFGGDISGYEQYF. Here the CDR3 DNA reads TGTGCCAGCAGTTTCGGGGGTGATATATCGGGATACGAGCAGTACTTC.

This chain links TRBV28 with TRBJ2-5; D unclear. Germline V gene data show CDR1 as MDHEN and CDR2 as SYDVKM. V was cut by 6 bases and J by 3 bases, with 20 bases left in between. This CDR3 spans 16 amino acids. CDR3 residues: CASSQISGEAKETQYF. The CDR3 DNA is TGTGCCAGCAGCCAAATCTCCGGCGAGGCCAAAGAGACCCAGTACTTC.

The V call is TRBV29-1, the J call TRBJ2-3; perhaps D is TRBD1 or TRBD2 (5 bases each). CDR3 size: 13 residues. Germline CDR1 reads SQVTM; CDR2 reads ANQGSEA. The chain's CDR3 is CSLRGYSTDTQYF. The CDR3 DNA follows: TGCTCACTGAGGGGATATAGCACAGATACGCAGTATTTT.

The rearrangement links TRBV4-3 to TRBJ2-3; 8 nucleotides line up with TRBD2. This CDR3 is built from 16 residues. In germline, CDR1 is LGHNA, CDR2 YSLEER. The V gene end was trimmed by 6 bases and the J gene end by 1 base; junction bases not matched to a gene: 9. The CDR3 DNA sequence: TGCGCCAGCAGTCGGGGGGGCCTGGTTCGCACAGATACGCAGTATTTT. It encodes CASSRGGLVRTDTQYF.

This chain links TRBV6-1 with TRBJ2-3; D is unresolved. Germline CDR1 MNHNS, CDR2 SASEGT. V was trimmed by 3 bases and J by 1 base, leaving 14 bases between them. There are 16 residues in the CDR3. The chain's CDR3 is CASSDLPGSGTDTQYF. As DNA, the CDR3 is TGTGCCAGCAGTGACCTCCCCGGCAGCGGCACAGATACGCAGTATTTT.

This clone was counted only a few times. The V gene is TRBV29-1, the J gene TRBJ2-3; 8 bases map to TRBD2. V was clipped by 0 bases and J by 2 bases; unmatched bases: 1. The CDR3 loop spans 14 amino acids. From germline, CDR1 is SQVTM and CDR2 ANQGSEA. The chain's CDR3 is CSVEETSVTDTQYF. The CDR3 DNA follows: TGCAGCGTTGAAGAGACTAGCGTCACAGATACGCAGTATTTT.

The chain couples TRBV18 to TRBJ2-3, with D possibly being TRBD2 (6 bases). The CDR3 runs to 16 residues. CDR1 is KGHSH, CDR2 LQKENI, per germline. V lost 5 bases to trimming and J lost 3 bases, with 18 bases between them. As DNA, the CDR3 is TGTGCCAGCTCAAGTCGATCCGGGAGCGGTACAGATACGCAGTATTTT. It translates to CASSSRSGSGTDTQYF.

The rearrangement uses TRBV5-1 and TRBJ2-3, with 7 bases matching TRBD2. Germline V gene data show CDR1 as SGHRS and CDR2 as YFSETQ. CDR3 length equals 15 residues. Trimming cost V 2 bases and J 2 bases; bases outside gene matches: 5. The CDR3 spells CASSFSLADTDTQYF. The DNA of the CDR3 is TGCGCCAGCAGCTTTTCTCTAGCGGACACAGATACGCAGTATTTT.

The J gene is TRBJ1-3, the V gene TRBV18; D is unclear. Germline-derived CDR1 and CDR2 are KGHSH and LQKENI. CDR3 length: 12 amino acids. V lost 5 bases, J lost 0 bases, and 2 bases lay in between. CDR3 sequence: CASSGSGNTIYF. The CDR3 DNA reads as TGTGCCAGCTCAGGCTCTGGAAACACCATATATTTT.

In its sample, this clone was seen many times. This sequence joins TRBV15 and TRBJ2-1; TRBD2 is a possible D gene (5 bases). CDR3 size: 13 residues. CDR1 and CDR2 (germline): LNHNV, YYDKDF (reference sequence). V was trimmed by 7 bases and J by 7 bases, leaving 14 bases between them. The DNA of the CDR3 is TGTGCCACCAAGTTGGCCGGAGGTAATGAGCAGTTCTTC. Its protein product is CATKLAGGNEQFF.